This entry lists 6 T cell receptor beta chains sequenced from one sample in a study of blood T cell repertoires in COVID-19. Measured with immunoSEQ multiplex PCR; TCRdb has only the in-frame clones, and not every one. The sample gives more than 200,000 clones, 75% to 85% of which show up once; 8% to 9% is in the top ten. The sequenced sample was peripheral blood. The origin of the receptors is a woman older than 75 with COVID-19, enrolled during active disease.

The V call is TRBV9, the J call TRBJ2-1, with D possibly being TRBD2 (6 bases). The CDR3 totals 15 residues. CDR1 SGDLS and CDR2 YYNGEE come from the germline V gene. V was cut by 0 bases and J by 3 bases, with 10 bases left in between. As DNA, the CDR3 is TGTGCCAGCAGCGTAGGTGCGGGGTACTACAATGAGCAGTTCTTC. Its protein product is CASSVGAGYYNEQFF.

The chain is built from TRBV19 and TRBJ1-5; 10 bases are shared with TRBD1. This CDR3 contains 15 residues. Trimming at V came to 4 bases and at J to 1 base, leaving 1 base not matched to a gene. Germline CDR1 reads LNHDA; CDR2 reads SQIVND (reference sequence). The CDR3 region is CASSKDRGSNQPQHF. In DNA, the CDR3 is TGTGCCAGTAGTAAGGACAGGGGGAGCAATCAGCCCCAGCATTTT.

This clone was picked up one time. The genes are TRBV4-3 and TRBJ2-3, with D possibly TRBD2 on 7 matching bases. The CDR3 runs to 15 residues. Germline-derived CDR1 and CDR2 are LGHNA and YSLEER. The V and J ends lost 4 bases and 4 bases respectively, with 15 bases between them. The CDR3 DNA sequence: TGCGCCAGCAGCCCAAAGGGGGGGAGCGCAGATACGCAGTATTTT. Translating gives CASSPKGGSADTQYF.

The chain joins TRBV5-1 to TRBJ1-1, with D perhaps matching TRBD1 (5 bases). This CDR3 contains 15 residues. From germline, CDR1 is SGHRS and CDR2 YFSETQ. The germline V and J ends were trimmed by 3 bases and 1 base, with 13 bases remaining between them. CDR3 bases: TGCGCCAGCAGCTCCCAAGGGGAGGGGAACACTGAAGCTTTCTTT. Encoded protein: CASSSQGEGNTEAFF.

This sequence joins TRBV11-3 and TRBJ2-7, with 8 bases lining up with TRBD1. Looked up from germline, CDR1 is SGHNT and CDR2 is YENEEA. Losses at the gene ends were 5 bases for V and 2 bases for J; bases not matched to a gene: 5. This CDR3 is built from 14 residues. CDR3 protein: CASSRGQGAYEQYF. CDR3 nucleotides: TGTGCCAGCAGCAGAGGACAGGGCGCCTACGAGCAGTACTTC.

This clone has only a few counts. This sequence joins TRBV3-1 (or the pseudogene TRBV3-2) and TRBJ1-2; tentative D call: TRBD1 (5 bases). This CDR3 comprises 13 residues. The ends were cut back, 7 bases at V and 8 bases at J, with 17 bases in the middle. Per the germline V gene, CDR1 is LGHDT and CDR2 is YNNKEL (reference sequence). The CDR3 coding sequence is TGTGCCAGCAACCTAGGCACAGGTGTCGGCTACACCTTC. This translates into CASNLGTGVGYTF.